Listed below are T cell receptor beta chains from one sample, sequenced in a study of shared clonotypes between healthy human individuals. The table came from immunoSEQ multiplex PCR; TCRdb's copy has only in-frame clones and leaves some out. The sample shows 2 million to 2.5 million clones, 85% to 95% of them seen only once. Sequencing used naive CD4+ T cells from PBMCs. The receptors were sampled from a man aged 18 to 30 in good health. Some clones in this sample may be carry-over from other donors' samples. Both conserved end residues are part of each CDR3. A D gene is named only where the DNA matches it firmly. Not every row has a clone size; where given, it reads once, few, many or a size class.

V,D,J,size,CDR3,DNA
TRBV4-3,TRBD2,TRBJ2-7,NA,CASSLTRGTSISEQYF,TGCGCCAGCAGCCTCACACGGGGGACTAGCATTTCCGAGCAGTACTTC
TRBV6-1,NA,TRBJ1-2,NA,CASSEAGGPWGYTF,TGTGCCAGCAGTGAAGCGGGGGGACCATGGGGCTACACCTTC
TRBV7-3,NA,TRBJ2-1,NA,CASSPDSFYNEQFF,TGTGCCAGCAGCCCAGATTCCTTTTACAATGAGCAGTTCTTC
TRBV30,NA,TRBJ1-4,once,CAWSRTTNEKLFF,TGTGCCTGGAGTAGGACAACTAATGAAAAACTGTTTTTT
TRBV6-5,NA,TRBJ1-1,NA,CASSPRGATDTEAFF,TGTGCCAGCAGTCCCAGGGGAGCGACTGACACTGAAGCTTTCTTT
TRBV9,TRBD1,TRBJ2-7,NA,CASSARGQGSYEQYF,TGTGCCAGCAGCGCCCGGGGACAGGGCTCCTACGAGCAGTACTTC
TRBV2,TRBD1,TRBJ2-6,NA,CASSETGGLSGANVLTF,TGTGCCAGCAGTGAAACAGGGGGCCTATCTGGGGCCAACGTCCTGACTTTC
TRBV4-2,TRBD2,TRBJ2-5,NA,CASSQGEGKGETQYF,TGTGCCAGCAGCCAAGGGGAGGGGAAGGGGGAGACCCAGTACTTC
TRBV7-2,NA,TRBJ2-2,NA,CASSLVTGWSGELFF,TGTGCCAGCAGCTTAGTTACAGGGTGGTCCGGGGAGCTGTTTTTT
TRBV6-6,NA,TRBJ1-5,NA,CASSDDRTPLQPQHF,TGTGCCAGCAGCGACGACAGGACTCCTTTACAGCCCCAGCATTTT
TRBV2,NA,TRBJ1-2,NA,CASSGKGRGDGYTF,TGTGCCAGCAGTGGAAAGGGCAGGGGAGACGGCTACACCTTC
TRBV2,NA,TRBJ1-4,once,CASSDGASSGEKLFF,TGTGCCAGCAGTGACGGGGCCTCTTCGGGTGAAAAACTGTTTTTT
TRBV7-6,TRBD2,TRBJ2-1,NA,CASSFQRELDEQFF,TGTGCCAGCAGCTTTCAGCGGGAGTTGGATGAGCAGTTCTTC
TRBV5-1,TRBD1,TRBJ2-1,NA,CASSLLTGGDNEQFF,TGCGCCAGCAGCTTGTTGACAGGGGGAGACAATGAGCAGTTCTTC
TRBV28,NA,TRBJ2-7,NA,CASSFRDDSSYEQYF,TGTGCCAGCAGTTTCCGGGACGACAGCTCCTACGAGCAGTACTTC
TRBV19,NA,TRBJ2-6,NA,CASSLHRVSVSGANVLTF,TGTGCCAGTAGTCTGCACAGGGTCTCAGTCTCTGGGGCCAACGTCCTGACTTTC
TRBV9,NA,TRBJ2-1,NA,CASSVGGLSSYNEQFF,TGTGCCAGCAGCGTGGGGGGTCTCTCCTCCTACAATGAGCAGTTCTTC
TRBV28,TRBD1,TRBJ1-2,NA,CASRPRGTGLHGYTF,TGTGCCAGCAGACCTAGGGGGACAGGGCTCCATGGCTACACCTTC
TRBV9,NA,TRBJ2-7,NA,CASSVGLGHYYEQYF,TGTGCCAGCAGCGTAGGTCTTGGTCACTATTACGAGCAGTACTTC
TRBV27,TRBD1,TRBJ1-2,NA,CASSFYRDSPLGYTF,TGTGCCAGCAGTTTCTACCGGGACAGTCCTCTTGGCTACACCTTC
TRBV28,TRBD1,TRBJ1-2,NA,CASRRDRGLPNYGYTF,TGTGCCAGCAGACGGGACAGGGGGTTACCTAACTATGGCTACACCTTC
TRBV5-1,TRBD2,TRBJ2-7,once,CASSLNRGGYYEQYF,TGCGCCAGCAGCTTGAATAGGGGAGGGTACTACGAGCAGTACTTC
TRBV7-2,TRBD2,TRBJ2-1,NA,CASSSTAGAWNEQFF,TGTGCCAGCAGCTCGACAGCGGGAGCGTGGAATGAGCAGTTCTTC
TRBV28,NA,TRBJ1-1,NA,CASSRKMNTEAFF,TGTGCCAGCAGTAGAAAGATGAACACTGAAGCTTTCTTT
TRBV29-1,TRBD1,TRBJ2-3,NA,CSVEALGDRVTDTQYF,TGCAGCGTTGAAGCGCTGGGGGACAGGGTGACAGATACGCAGTATTTT
TRBV11-2,NA,TRBJ2-7,once,CASSWGRVSYEQYF,TGTGCCAGCAGCTGGGGCAGGGTCTCCTACGAGCAGTACTTC